This T cell receptor beta chain is from a study of response to subunit inactivated influenza vaccine. Notes on the study in general: Seasonal influenza vaccination, on each occasion, was suggested by the authors to recruit few new T cells.

TCRdb used MiXCR to reprocess the RT-PCR reads, holding one entry per CDR3 protein. The table has roughly 630,000 distinct CDR3 sequences, 12% to 15% seen once; the top ten hold about 7.6%. This clonotype appeared a few times. The target antigen is unknown. CDR1 SGHRS and CDR2 YFSETQ come from the germline V gene. There are 15 residues in the CDR3. Trimming took off 0 bases at V and 6 bases at J, with 15 bases between the two ends. This sequence was found in a man aged 45-65 years who received an inactivated influenza vaccine. The specimen was PBMCs from blood, collected 14 to 15 days before vaccination. The V and J genes are TRBV5-1 and TRBJ2-5, with a weak D call TRBD1 (6 bases). DNA of the CDR3: TGCGCCAGCAGCTTGGCCCCAGGGGTCGGACAGACCCAGTACTTC. It codes for CASSLAPGVGQTQYF.